These 23 T cell receptor beta chains were all obtained from the same sample, sequenced in a study of pediatric ulcerative colitis. Libraries were prepared by immunoSEQ multiplex PCR; TCRdb keeps only in-frame clonotypes and omits some of them. The table lists roughly 60,000 clones, 75% to 90% of them singletons. The specimen was blood. The receptors stem from a boy younger than 18 who was a control in a study of pediatric ulcerative colitis.

The rearrangement uses TRBV19 and TRBJ1-4; weak D call: TRBD1 (5 bases). Germline lookup yields CDR1 LNHDA and CDR2 SQIVND (reference sequence). The CDR3 has 15 amino acids. V lost 6 bases and J 7 bases, leaving 18 bases between the germline ends. CDR3 amino acids: CASRTVDNQGEKLFF. The CDR3 bases are TGTGCCAGTAGAACCGTGGACAACCAGGGTGAAAAACTGTTTTTT. The full variable domain, with the rest looked up from reference TRBV19 and TRBJ1-4, is DGGITQSPKYLFRKEGQNVTLSCEQNLNHDAMYWYRQDPGQGLRLIYYSQIVNDFQKGDIAEGYSVSREKKESFPLTVTSAQKNPTAFYLCASRTVDNQGEKLFFGSGTQLSVL.

The chain joins TRBV4-1 to TRBJ2-1; D might be TRBD1 or TRBD2, each matching 5 bases. Germline V lookup: CDR1 MGHRA, CDR2 YSYEKL. The CDR3 extends over 14 amino acids. In DNA form, the CDR3 reads TGCGTCTCCAGTCGGGGACCCACTAACAATGAGCAGTTCTTC. Amino acids: CVSSRGPTNNEQFF.

This clone has a single count. The chain is built from TRBV7-6 and TRBJ2-2, with unresolved D. Trimming cost V 2 bases and J 1 base, with 11 bases left between them. The CDR3 runs 16 residues. Germline CDR1 reads SGHVS; CDR2 reads FNYEAQ. The CDR3, as DNA: TGTGCCAGCAGCTTATCGGACGCATTGAACACCGGGGAGCTGTTTTTT. Protein sequence: CASSLSDALNTGELFF. Variable domain in full (rest from reference TRBV7-6 and TRBJ2-2): GAGVSQSPRYKVTKRGQDVALRCDPISGHVSLYWYRQALGQGPEFLTYFNYEAQQDKSGLPNDRFSAERPEGSISTLTIQRTEQRDSAMYRCASSLSDALNTGELFFGEGSRLTVL.

This clone was found once. The genes are TRBV19 and TRBJ2-3, with a weak D call TRBD1 (5 bases). The CDR3 is 15 residues long. Germline CDR1 and CDR2: LNHDA and SQIVND (reference sequence). The germline V and J ends were trimmed by 0 bases and 3 bases, with 10 bases remaining between them. The CDR3 sequence is CASSIETARTDTQYF. The CDR3 nucleotides are TGTGCCAGTAGTATAGAGACAGCCAGGACAGATACGCAGTATTTT.

The rearrangement uses TRBV6-1 and TRBJ2-7; 7 nucleotides align to TRBD1. Germline V gene sequence: CDR1 MNHNS, CDR2 SASEGT. This CDR3 is 12 amino acids long. The junction had 10 bases not matched to a gene; V was cut back by 7 bases and J by 10 bases. CDR3 region: CASTRDREGQYF. The CDR3 DNA is TGTGCCAGCACCAGAGACAGGGAAGGTCAGTACTTC.

The chain recombines TRBV11-2 with TRBJ2-3; TRBD2 matches at 7 bases. Germline V CDR1 and CDR2: SGHAT, FQNNGV. With 2 bases clipped from V and 2 bases from J, the junction kept 13 bases outside the gene matches. The CDR3 is made up of 18 amino acids. The CDR3 nucleotides read TGTGCCAGCAGCTTAAGGTTTAGGACTAGGGGCACCACAGATACGCAGTATTTT. It yields the protein CASSLRFRTRGTTDTQYF.

V and J are TRBV7-9 and TRBJ2-2; 8 positions agree with TRBD2. The J segment lost 3 bases and the V segment lost 5 bases, leaving 8 bases of the junction unmatched. Germline lookup yields CDR1 SEHNR and CDR2 FQNEAQ (reference sequence). The CDR3 spans 16 residues. This CDR3 is CASSPSGRGHTGELFF. CDR3 DNA sequence: TGTGCCAGCAGCCCCAGCGGGAGAGGCCACACCGGGGAGCTGTTTTTT.

A single count supports this clone. The chain recombines TRBV2 with TRBJ2-7, with 16 positions matching TRBD2. V gave up 4 bases and J gave up 4 bases; unmatched junction bases: 19. Germline CDR1 is SNHLY and CDR2 is FYNNEI. CDR3 length equals 21 residues. The CDR3 loop reads CASSGAVPGLAGGPILYEQYF. DNA of the CDR3: TGTGCCAGCAGTGGGGCAGTACCGGGACTAGCGGGAGGGCCAATCTTATACGAGCAGTACTTC.

The chain uses TRBV29-1 and TRBJ2-3, with a possible D match to TRBD2 (5 bases). Germline CDR1 SQVTM, CDR2 ANQGSEA. Trimming shortened V by 0 bases and J by 4 bases, and 8 bases separated the two germline ends. This CDR3 spans 13 amino acids. CDR3 DNA: TGCAGCGTTGAAGAAGGAGGTTCAGATACGCAGTATTTT. This encodes CSVEEGGSDTQYF.

The J gene is TRBJ1-2, the V gene TRBV28; 8 bases are shared with TRBD1. This CDR3 is built from 13 residues. CDR1 MDHEN and CDR2 SYDVKM come from the germline V gene. V dropped 10 bases and J dropped 4; count of bases not matched to a gene: 8. Written as DNA, the CDR3 is TGTGCCACCTCCAGGGGGCCTGGCTATGGCTACACCTTC. Encoded protein: CATSRGPGYGYTF.

In DNA form, the CDR3 reads TGTGCCAGCGACGAAGGGGGCGCGAATTCCAATCAGCCCCAGCATTTT. Its protein is CASDEGGANSNQPQHF. The rearrangement uses TRBV28 and TRBJ1-5; 7 nucleotides agree with TRBD1. Trimming removed 8 bases from V and 3 bases from J; junction bases left unmatched: 13. Germline CDR1 is MDHEN and CDR2 is SYDVKM. The length of the CDR3 is 16 residues.

The rearrangement links TRBV5-1 to TRBJ2-1; 8 bases line up with TRBD2. Germline CDR1 and CDR2: SGHRS and YFSETQ. CDR3 length equals 12 residues. J lost 8 bases, V lost 4 bases, and 2 bases had no gene match. CDR3 coding DNA: TGCGCCAGCAGCCGACTAGCGTATGAGCAGTTCTTC. The encoded protein is CASSRLAYEQFF.

The chain combines TRBV20-1 with TRBJ2-7; possibly TRBD2 for D (5 bases). CDR1 is DFQATT and CDR2 is SNEGSKA in the germline V gene (reference sequence). This CDR3 is built from 11 residues. V was cut by 3 bases and J by 4 bases, with 7 bases left in between. As DNA, the CDR3 is TGCAGTGCTAGCCTAGCTTACGAGCAGTACTTC. Its protein is CSASLAYEQYF.

The rearrangement joins TRBV7-2 to TRBJ1-6, with no clear D. The V gene lost 5 bases and the J gene lost 8 bases, with 7 bases spanning the gap. Germline lookup yields CDR1 SGHTA and CDR2 FQGNSA. The CDR3 covers 12 residues. The CDR3 nucleotides read TGTGCCAGCAGCCCCGGCGATTCACCCCTCCACTTT. Translating gives CASSPGDSPLHF.

Only one count was recorded for this clone. The CDR3: CASSIRDTGELFF. The CDR3 nucleotides read TGTGCCAGCAGCATCAGGGACACCGGGGAGCTGTTTTTT. V and J are TRBV11-3 and TRBJ2-2, with D possibly matching TRBD1 (5 bases). Trimming pared 5 bases from V and 3 bases from J, leaving 7 bases between. This CDR3 is built from 13 residues. Germline CDR1 reads SGHNT; CDR2 reads YENEEA.

The table lists this clone with a count of one. The J gene is TRBJ2-7, the V gene TRBV9; 7 nucleotides line up with TRBD2. In germline, CDR1 is SGDLS, CDR2 YYNGEE. The length of the CDR3 is 16 residues. V lost 4 bases, J lost 0 bases, and 10 bases stayed unmatched. The CDR3 reads CASSPRASGYSYEQYF. The CDR3 DNA reads TGTGCCAGCAGCCCGAGGGCTAGCGGTTACTCCTACGAGCAGTACTTC. Full variable domain (remainder filled in from reference TRBV9 and TRBJ2-7): DSGVTQTPKHLITATGQRVTLRCSPRSGDLSVYWYQQSLDQGLQFLIQYYNGEERAKGNILERFSAQQFPDLHSELNLSSLELGDSALYFCASSPRASGYSYEQYFGPGTRLTVT.

The chain couples TRBV4-3 to TRBJ1-3; D is uncertain. Germline V lookup: CDR1 LGHNA, CDR2 YSLEER. CDR3 length equals 17 residues. Trimming took off 0 bases at V and 2 bases at J, with 14 bases between the two ends. In DNA, the CDR3 is TGCGCCAGCAGCCAAGATCCTACAGTCTGGGCTGGAAACACCATATATTTT. Its translation is CASSQDPTVWAGNTIYF.

The V call is TRBV7-9, the J call TRBJ1-4; no definite D call. The ends were cut back, 1 base at V and 3 bases at J, with 12 bases in the middle. Germline values: CDR1 SEHNR, CDR2 FQNEAQ (reference sequence). The CDR3 length is 16 residues. In DNA form, the CDR3 reads TGTGCCAGCAGCTTAGGCGATGGGCTCTCTAATGAAAAACTGTTTTTT. It translates to CASSLGDGLSNEKLFF.

CDR3 amino acids: CAISENTGLSYGYTF. The CDR3 coding sequence is TGTGCCATCAGTGAGAATACCGGACTGAGCTATGGCTACACCTTC. This rearrangement joins TRBV10-3 to TRBJ1-2; the D is unclear. This CDR3 spans 15 amino acids. V dropped 2 bases and J dropped 4 bases, with 14 bases sitting between them. CDR1 ENHRY and CDR2 SYGVKD come from the germline V gene.

The chain has TRBV28 and TRBJ2-5, with 7 bases aligning to TRBD1. CDR1 and CDR2 (germline): MDHEN, SYDVKM. CDR3 size: 15 residues. Germline trimming cut 2 bases from V and 1 base from J; bases unmatched to any gene: 4. The chain's CDR3 is CASSLPGQIQETQYF. The CDR3, as DNA: TGTGCCAGCAGTTTACCGGGACAGATCCAAGAGACCCAGTACTTC.

This clone was counted a few times. The CDR3 sequence: CASSRLAGGTDTQYF. As DNA, the CDR3 is TGTGCCAGCAGCAGACTAGCGGGGGGCACAGATACGCAGTATTTT. The gene calls are TRBV6-5 and TRBJ2-3; 12 bases agree with TRBD2. The CDR3 consists of 15 residues. CDR1 is MNHEY, CDR2 SVGAGI, per germline. Germline trimming cut 6 bases from V and 1 base from J; bases unmatched to any gene: 2.

The rearrangement links TRBV7-2 to TRBJ2-3, with TRBD2 matching 9 bases. CDR1 and CDR2 (germline): SGHTA, FQGNSA. This CDR3 spans 16 amino acids. V gave up 2 bases and J gave up 0 bases; unmatched junction bases: 3. The CDR3 protein is CASSLLAGTSTDTQYF. In DNA, the CDR3 is TGTGCCAGCAGCTTACTAGCGGGGACTAGCACAGATACGCAGTATTTT.

This clone was observed a handful of times. This rearrangement joins TRBV7-9 to TRBJ1-1, with 9 positions matching TRBD1. CDR1 SEHNR and CDR2 FQNEAQ come from the germline V gene (reference sequence). This CDR3 has 17 amino acids. V was pared by 6 bases and J by 4 bases, with 15 bases of the junction left unmatched. CDR3 DNA: TGTGCCAGCAGACGGCCGGTCTGGGACAGGGCGGGCACTGAAGCTTTCTTT. This encodes CASRRPVWDRAGTEAFF. Looking up the rest from reference TRBV7-9 and TRBJ1-1 gives the full variable domain: DTGVSQNPRHKITKRGQNVTFRCDPISEHNRLYWYRQTLGQGPEFLTYFQNEAQLEKSRLLSDRFSAERPKGSFSTLEIQRTEQGDSAMYLCASRRPVWDRAGTEAFFGQGTRLTVV.